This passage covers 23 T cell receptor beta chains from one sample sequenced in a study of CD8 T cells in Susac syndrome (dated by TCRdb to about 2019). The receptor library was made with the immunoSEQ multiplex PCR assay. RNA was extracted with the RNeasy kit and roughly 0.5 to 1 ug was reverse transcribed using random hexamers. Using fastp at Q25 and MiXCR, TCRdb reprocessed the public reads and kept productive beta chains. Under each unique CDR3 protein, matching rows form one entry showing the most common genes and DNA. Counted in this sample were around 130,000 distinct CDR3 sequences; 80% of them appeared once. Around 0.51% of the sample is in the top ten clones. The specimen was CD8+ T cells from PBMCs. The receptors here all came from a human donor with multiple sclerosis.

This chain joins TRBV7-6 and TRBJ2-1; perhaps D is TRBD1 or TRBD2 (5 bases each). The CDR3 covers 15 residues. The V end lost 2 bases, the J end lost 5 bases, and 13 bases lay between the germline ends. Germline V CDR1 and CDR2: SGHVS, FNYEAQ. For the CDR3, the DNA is TGTGCCAGCAGCTTATGGGGGAGTCGGGACAATGAGCAGTTCTTC. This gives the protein CASSLWGSRDNEQFF.

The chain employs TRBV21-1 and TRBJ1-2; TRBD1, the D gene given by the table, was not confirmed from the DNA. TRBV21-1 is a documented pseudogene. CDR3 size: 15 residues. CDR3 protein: CASSKGPGASYGYTF. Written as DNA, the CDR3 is TGTGCCAGCAGCAAAGGCCCGGGGGCTAGCTATGGCTACACCTTC.

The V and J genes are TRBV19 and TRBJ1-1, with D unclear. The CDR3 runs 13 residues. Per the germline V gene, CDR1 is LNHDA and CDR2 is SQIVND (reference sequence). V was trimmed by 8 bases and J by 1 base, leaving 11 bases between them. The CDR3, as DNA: TGTGCCAGTCGCTGGTGGGAGAACACTGAAGCTTTCTTT. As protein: CASRWWENTEAFF.

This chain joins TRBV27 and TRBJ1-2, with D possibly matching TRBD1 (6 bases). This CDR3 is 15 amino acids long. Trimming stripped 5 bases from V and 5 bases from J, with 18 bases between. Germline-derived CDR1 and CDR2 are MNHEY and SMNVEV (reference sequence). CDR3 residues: CASSPPGQFPYGYTF. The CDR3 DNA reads TGTGCCAGCAGTCCACCGGGACAATTCCCTTATGGCTACACCTTC.

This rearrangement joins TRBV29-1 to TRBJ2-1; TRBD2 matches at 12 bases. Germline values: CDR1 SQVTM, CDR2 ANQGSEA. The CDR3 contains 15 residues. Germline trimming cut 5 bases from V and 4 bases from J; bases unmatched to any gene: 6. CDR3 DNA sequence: TGCAGCGTTCTCACTAGCGGGGGGACGTACAATGAGCAGTTCTTC. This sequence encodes CSVLTSGGTYNEQFF.

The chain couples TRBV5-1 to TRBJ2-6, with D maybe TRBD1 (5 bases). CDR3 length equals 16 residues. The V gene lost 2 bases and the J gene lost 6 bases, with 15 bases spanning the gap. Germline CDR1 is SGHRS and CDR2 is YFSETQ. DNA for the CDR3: TGCGCCAGCAGCTTTATTCAGGGTTGGTCGGCCAACGTCCTGACTTTC. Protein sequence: CASSFIQGWSANVLTF.

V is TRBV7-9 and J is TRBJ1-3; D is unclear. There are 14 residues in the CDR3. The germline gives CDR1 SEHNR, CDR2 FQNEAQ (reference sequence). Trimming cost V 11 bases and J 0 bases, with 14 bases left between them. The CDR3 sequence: CASQRGVSGNTIYF. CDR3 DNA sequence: TGTGCCTCCCAGCGGGGAGTCTCTGGAAACACCATATATTTT.

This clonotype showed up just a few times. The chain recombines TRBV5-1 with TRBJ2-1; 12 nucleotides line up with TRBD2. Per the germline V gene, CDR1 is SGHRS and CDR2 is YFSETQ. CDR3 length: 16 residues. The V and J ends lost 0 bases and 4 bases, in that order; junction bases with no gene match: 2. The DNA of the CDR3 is TGCGCCAGCAGCTTGGGGACTAGCGGGGTTTACAATGAGCAGTTCTTC. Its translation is CASSLGTSGVYNEQFF. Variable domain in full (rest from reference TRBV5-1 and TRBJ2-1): KAGVTQTPRYLIKTRGQQVTLSCSPISGHRSVSWYQQTPGQGLQFLFEYFSETQRNKGNFPGRFSGRQFSNSRSEMNVSTLELGDSALYLCASSLGTSGVYNEQFFGPGTRLTVL.

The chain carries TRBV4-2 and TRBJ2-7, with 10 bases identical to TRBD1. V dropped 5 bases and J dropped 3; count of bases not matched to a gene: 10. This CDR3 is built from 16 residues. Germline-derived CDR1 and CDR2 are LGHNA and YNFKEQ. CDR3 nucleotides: TGTGCCAGCAGCGAGATGACAGGGGGCAAGGGCTACGAGCAGTACTTC. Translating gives CASSEMTGGKGYEQYF.

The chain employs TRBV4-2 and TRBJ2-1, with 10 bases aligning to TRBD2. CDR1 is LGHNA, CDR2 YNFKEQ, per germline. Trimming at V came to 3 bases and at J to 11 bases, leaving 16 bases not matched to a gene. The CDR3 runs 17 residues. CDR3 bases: TGTGCCAGCAGCCATCCCCAGCGGGAGGGCCCAGGGGAGAAGCAGTTCTTC. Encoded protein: CASSHPQREGPGEKQFF.

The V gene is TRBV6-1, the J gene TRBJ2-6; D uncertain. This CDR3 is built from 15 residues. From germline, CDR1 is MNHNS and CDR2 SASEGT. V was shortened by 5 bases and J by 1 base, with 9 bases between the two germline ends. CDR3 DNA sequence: TGTGCCAGCAGTAAAACGGAGTCTGGGGCCAACGTCCTGACTTTC. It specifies CASSKTESGANVLTF.

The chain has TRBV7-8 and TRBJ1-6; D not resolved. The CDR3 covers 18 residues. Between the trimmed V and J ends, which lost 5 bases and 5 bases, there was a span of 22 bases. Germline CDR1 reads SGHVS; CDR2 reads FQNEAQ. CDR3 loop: CASSPAGVGMLDNSPLHF. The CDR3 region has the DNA TGTGCCAGCAGCCCCGCCGGGGTGGGGATGTTGGATAATTCACCCCTCCACTTT.

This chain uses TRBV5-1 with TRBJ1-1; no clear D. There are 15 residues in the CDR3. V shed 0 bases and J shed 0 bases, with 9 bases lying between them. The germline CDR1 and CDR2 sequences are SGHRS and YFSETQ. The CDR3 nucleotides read TGCGCCAGCAGCTTGGTTTCGGGTATGAACACTGAAGCTTTCTTT. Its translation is CASSLVSGMNTEAFF. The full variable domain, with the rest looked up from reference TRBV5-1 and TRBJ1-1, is KAGVTQTPRYLIKTRGQQVTLSCSPISGHRSVSWYQQTPGQGLQFLFEYFSETQRNKGNFPGRFSGRQFSNSRSEMNVSTLELGDSALYLCASSLVSGMNTEAFFGQGTRLTVV.

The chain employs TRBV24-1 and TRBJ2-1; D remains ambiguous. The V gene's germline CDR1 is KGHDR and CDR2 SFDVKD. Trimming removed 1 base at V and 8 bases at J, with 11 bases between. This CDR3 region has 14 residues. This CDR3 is CATSDLVTRDEQFF. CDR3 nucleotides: TGTGCCACCAGTGATTTAGTGACCCGGGATGAGCAGTTCTTC.

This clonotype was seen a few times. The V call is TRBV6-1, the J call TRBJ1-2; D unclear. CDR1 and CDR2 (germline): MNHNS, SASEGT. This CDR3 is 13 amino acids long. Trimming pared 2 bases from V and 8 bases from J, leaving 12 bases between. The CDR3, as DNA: TGTGCCAGCAGTGAAACTATGGGTTCCGGCTACACCTTC. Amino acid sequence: CASSETMGSGYTF.

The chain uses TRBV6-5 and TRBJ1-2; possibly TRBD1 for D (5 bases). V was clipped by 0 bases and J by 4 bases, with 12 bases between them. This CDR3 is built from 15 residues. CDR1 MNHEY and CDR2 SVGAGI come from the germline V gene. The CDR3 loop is CASSYSGGEGYGYTF. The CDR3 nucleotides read TGTGCCAGCAGTTACTCAGGAGGGGAGGGCTATGGCTACACCTTC.

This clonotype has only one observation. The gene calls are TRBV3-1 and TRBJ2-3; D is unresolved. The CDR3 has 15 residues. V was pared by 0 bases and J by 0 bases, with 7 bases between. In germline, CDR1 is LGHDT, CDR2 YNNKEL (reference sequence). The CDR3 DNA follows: TGTGCCAGCAGCCAAGAGGGGTACAGCACAGATACGCAGTATTTT. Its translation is CASSQEGYSTDTQYF.

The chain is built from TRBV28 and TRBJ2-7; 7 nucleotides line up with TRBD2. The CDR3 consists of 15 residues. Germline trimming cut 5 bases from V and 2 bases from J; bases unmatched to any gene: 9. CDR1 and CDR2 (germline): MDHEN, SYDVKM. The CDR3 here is CASSPPVGGTYEQYF. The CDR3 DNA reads TGTGCCAGCAGTCCCCCCGTGGGGGGGACCTACGAGCAGTACTTC.

The CDR3, as DNA: TGCGCCAGCAGAGGGGGACCAGACAGGGGGTACGAGCAGTACTTC. Its translation is CASRGGPDRGYEQYF. The chain is built from TRBV5-1 and TRBJ2-7, with TRBD1 identical over 9 bases. The CDR3 sequence is 15 residues long. Germline V gene sequence: CDR1 SGHRS, CDR2 YFSETQ. V dropped 5 bases and J dropped 4; count of bases not matched to a gene: 10.

CDR3: CASSARYTEKETQYF. The CDR3 bases are TGTGCCAGCAGCGCCCGATACACCGAAAAAGAGACCCAGTACTTC. The V call is TRBV7-9, the J call TRBJ2-5; D remains unclear. There are 15 residues in the CDR3. Germline-derived CDR1 and CDR2 are SEHNR and FQNEAQ (reference sequence). V was cut by 5 bases and J by 3 bases, with 16 bases left in between.

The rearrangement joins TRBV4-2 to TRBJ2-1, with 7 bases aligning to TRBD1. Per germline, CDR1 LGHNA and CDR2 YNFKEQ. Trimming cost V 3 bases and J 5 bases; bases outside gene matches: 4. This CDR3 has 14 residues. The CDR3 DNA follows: TGTGCCAGCAGCCATGGCGGACAGGACAATGAGCAGTTCTTC. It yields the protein CASSHGGQDNEQFF.

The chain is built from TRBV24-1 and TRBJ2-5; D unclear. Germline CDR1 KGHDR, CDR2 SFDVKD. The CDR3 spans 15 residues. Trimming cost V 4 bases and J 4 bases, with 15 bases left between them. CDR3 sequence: CATSDLTDLSETQYF. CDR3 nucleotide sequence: TGTGCCACCAGTGACCTGACGGACCTTTCAGAGACCCAGTACTTC.

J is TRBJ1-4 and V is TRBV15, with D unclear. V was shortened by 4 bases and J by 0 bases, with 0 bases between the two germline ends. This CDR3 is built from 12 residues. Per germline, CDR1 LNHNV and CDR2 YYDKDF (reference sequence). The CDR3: CATSTTNEKLFF. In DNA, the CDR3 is TGTGCCACCAGCACAACTAATGAAAAACTGTTTTTT.